The 17 T cell receptor beta chains below come from one sample, sequenced in a study of T cell repertoires in cytomegalovirus infection. Each CDR3 protein gets one entry after TCRdb re-called the reads with MiXCR. The sample consists of some 440,000 distinct CDR3 sequences, about a third of them appearing once. The specimen was PBMCs. The receptors stem from a human donor in good health (CMV status not recorded). Some clones in this sample may be carry-over from other donors' samples.

The V gene is TRBV6-6, the J gene TRBJ1-2; D is possibly TRBD1 (6 bases). The CDR3 totals 16 residues. Germline V lookup: CDR1 MNHNY, CDR2 SVGAGI (reference sequence). V lost 4 bases and J lost 1, with 16 bases in between. CDR3: CASSSSVQGDNYGYTF. CDR3 bases: TGTGCCAGCAGTTCATCCGTACAGGGAGATAACTATGGCTACACCTTC.

This sequence joins TRBV5-5 and TRBJ2-1; 7 bases map to TRBD1. The CDR3 covers 15 residues. Germline values: CDR1 SGHKS, CDR2 YYEKEE (reference sequence). Trimming removed 5 bases from V and 4 bases from J; junction bases left unmatched: 9. CDR3 region: CASSFRQGQYNEQFF. CDR3 bases: TGTGCCAGCAGTTTTCGACAGGGCCAGTACAATGAGCAGTTCTTC. Using reference TRBV5-5 and TRBJ2-1 for the parts outside the CDR3, the full variable domain is DAGVTQSPTHLIKTRGQQVTLRCSPISGHKSVSWYQQVLGQGPQFIFQYYEKEERGRGNFPDRFSARQFPNYSSELNVNALLLGDSALYLCASSFRQGQYNEQFFGPGTRLTVL.

This clonotype occurred many times. The V gene is TRBV7-2, the J gene TRBJ2-7; 9 positions agree with TRBD1. Germline assignment: CDR1 SGHTA and CDR2 FQGNSA. V trimming: 5 bases; J trimming: 9 bases; junction bases outside the gene matches: 8. This CDR3 contains 13 residues. The CDR3 nucleotides read TGTGCCAGCAGCATCCGACAGGGGGTAGGGCAGTACTTC. As protein: CASSIRQGVGQYF. The whole variable domain, filled in from reference TRBV7-2 and TRBJ2-7, reads GAGVSQSPSNKVTEKGKDVELRCDPISGHTALYWYRQSLGQGLEFLIYFQGNSAPDKSGLPSDRFSAERTGGSVSTLTIQRTQQEDSAVYLCASSIRQGVGQYFGPGTRLTVT.

This clonotype was recorded many times. The chain recombines TRBV6-1 with TRBJ2-1, with D maybe TRBD1 (6 bases). The germline V and J ends were trimmed by 3 bases and 8 bases, with 20 bases remaining between them. The CDR3 is 16 amino acids. From germline, CDR1 is MNHNS and CDR2 SASEGT. This CDR3 reads CASSESTGHFRDEQFF. The CDR3 bases are TGTGCCAGCAGTGAGAGCACGGGACACTTCAGGGATGAGCAGTTCTTC.

As to this clonotype: The junction departs from the called germline gene at one end, perhaps through a read error. The V call is TRBV20-1, the J call TRBJ2-1; 7 bases align to TRBD2. This CDR3 has 15 amino acids. Germline V gene sequence: CDR1 DFQATT, CDR2 SNEGSKA (reference sequence). The CDR3 nucleotides read TGCAGTGCTAGAGGAAATAGCGGGCACTACATTGAGCAGTTCTTC. It codes for CSARGNSGHYIEQFF.

The chain employs TRBV15 and TRBJ1-6; D may be TRBD1 (5 bases). The CDR3 consists of 19 residues. Trimming cost V 0 bases and J 0 bases, with 15 bases left between them. CDR1 and CDR2 from the germline V gene are LNHNV and YYDKDF (reference sequence). The CDR3 nucleotides read TGTGCCACCAGCAGAGATTTTGGCAGGGCGAGCTCCTATAATTCACCCCTCCACTTT. This sequence encodes CATSRDFGRASSYNSPLHF.

The chain joins TRBV28 to TRBJ2-3, with D possibly matching TRBD2 (6 bases). Germline CDR1 and CDR2: MDHEN and SYDVKM. The CDR3 is made up of 15 amino acids. Between the trimmed V and J ends, which lost 2 bases and 4 bases, there was a span of 13 bases. The CDR3 region has the DNA TGTGCCAGCAGTTTAGGAGGGTTGAGTGCAGATACGCAGTATTTT. It encodes CASSLGGLSADTQYF.

There are many counts of this clonotype. V is TRBV7-2 and J is TRBJ1-4; no clear D gene. Germline lookup yields CDR1 SGHTA and CDR2 FQGNSA. Trimming took 3 bases from V and 3 from J, leaving 11 bases between them. The CDR3 extends over 15 amino acids. The CDR3 nucleotides are TGTGCCAGCAGCTTTCAGGCAGGAGCTAATGAAAAACTGTTTTTT. Translation: CASSFQAGANEKLFF.

This clonotype was observed a few times. The gene calls are TRBV5-4 and TRBJ1-1, with TRBD1 matching over 8 bases. V lost 1 base and J lost 0; bases outside the gene matches: 8. The CDR3 extends over 17 amino acids. Germline CDR1 SGHNT, CDR2 YYREEE (reference sequence). The CDR3 is CASSLQGAVSMNTEAFF. In DNA, the CDR3 is TGTGCCAGCAGCTTGCAGGGGGCAGTTTCCATGAACACTGAAGCTTTCTTT.

The chain's CDR3 is CATSPGQTHGYTF. CDR3 in DNA: TGTGCCACCAGTCCGGGACAGACTCATGGCTACACCTTC. The chain has TRBV24-1 and TRBJ1-2; TRBD1 agrees at 7 bases. Germline-derived CDR1 and CDR2 are KGHDR and SFDVKD. The CDR3 has 13 residues. V shed 6 bases and J 6 bases; nucleotides not matched to a gene: 6.

This clonotype was recorded a few times. The V and J genes are TRBV4-1 and TRBJ1-5; TRBD1 agrees at 9 bases. The germline gives CDR1 MGHRA, CDR2 YSYEKL. The junction had 4 bases not matched to a gene; V was cut back by 1 base and J by 0 bases. CDR3 length: 17 residues. The CDR3 DNA reads as TGCGCCAGCAGCCAAGCCGGGACAGGGTATAGCAATCAGCCCCAGCATTTT. It yields the protein CASSQAGTGYSNQPQHF.

This clonotype was picked up a small number of times. The chain has TRBV29-1 and TRBJ2-7; D could derive from TRBD1 or TRBD2 (6 bases each). The CDR3 is 14 amino acids. V lost 2 bases to trimming and J lost 1 base, with 12 bases between them. The germline CDR1 and CDR2 sequences are SQVTM and ANQGSEA. CDR3 protein: CSVEQAGQSYEQYF. CDR3 DNA: TGCAGCGTTGAACAGGCGGGACAATCCTACGAGCAGTACTTC.

V gene TRBV6-5 combines with J gene TRBJ2-2; no clear D gene. The germline V and J ends were trimmed by 2 bases and 0 bases, with 7 bases remaining between them. CDR1 is MNHEY, CDR2 SVGAGI, per germline. The CDR3 length is 15 residues. The CDR3 DNA sequence: TGTGCCAGCAGTTACAGTAACGCGAACACCGGGGAGCTGTTTTTT. It is translated as CASSYSNANTGELFF.

Ten or more counts support this clonotype. The rearrangement links TRBV28 to TRBJ1-4, with D tentatively TRBD1 (6 bases). The CDR3 totals 14 residues. The germline V gene encodes CDR1 MDHEN and CDR2 SYDVKM. Trimming cost V 2 bases and J 7 bases, with 11 bases left between them. For the CDR3, the DNA is TGTGCCAGCAGTTTAGGGGGGCGCGGTGAAAAACTGTTTTTT. Translated: CASSLGGRGEKLFF.

The chain employs TRBV19 and TRBJ1-2, with unresolved D. Germline V gene sequence: CDR1 LNHDA, CDR2 SQIVND (reference sequence). Trimming cost V 7 bases and J 6 bases, with 24 bases left between them. The CDR3 totals 16 residues. The CDR3 region is CASKHLVGGPANGYTF. In nucleotides, the CDR3 is TGTGCCAGTAAGCATCTAGTCGGCGGGCCAGCGAATGGCTACACCTTC.

Only a few counts were recorded for this clonotype. The chain recombines TRBV7-8 with TRBJ1-2, with 10 nucleotides matching TRBD1. The ends lost 5 bases at V and 0 bases at J; junction bases unmatched: 0. Germline assignment: CDR1 SGHVS and CDR2 FQNEAQ. This CDR3 is built from 14 residues. The CDR3 DNA is TGTGCCAGCAGCGGACAGGGGGCTAACTATGGCTACACCTTC. Protein: CASSGQGANYGYTF. The full variable domain, with the rest looked up from reference TRBV7-8 and TRBJ1-2, is GAGVSQSPRYKVAKRGQDVALRCDPISGHVSLFWYQQALGQGPEFLTYFQNEAQLDKSGLPSDRFFAERPEGSVSTLKIQRTQQEDSAVYLCASSGQGANYGYTFGSGTRLTVV.

In its sample, this clonotype was seen a few times. The CDR3 DNA is TGTGCCAGCAGTTTATCGGGGGGGGGGTACACTGAAGCTTTCTTT. Its protein is CASSLSGGGYTEAFF. The rearrangement uses TRBV27 and TRBJ1-1; D possibly corresponds to TRBD1 (5 bases). This CDR3 is built from 15 residues. CDR1 and CDR2 (germline): MNHEY, SMNVEV (reference sequence). The V end was cut by 0 bases, the J end by 3 bases, with 11 bases between.